This T cell receptor (beta chain) was identified in a study of shared clonotypes between healthy human individuals. Overall study results and limits: Non-shared clonotypes displayed generation probabilities falling below those of clonotypes present in all four donors.

On this clone itself: Antigen: not known.

Germline CDR1 reads GTSNPN; CDR2 reads SVGIG (reference sequence). Trimming removed 0 bases at V and 2 bases at J, with 11 bases between. The CDR3 sequence is 14 residues long. Method: immunoSEQ multiplex PCR; TCRdb's copy keeps in-frame clones and lacks some. Of roughly 1.4 million clones in the sample, approximately 98.5% are singletons; the top ten hold 0.36%. The investigators split CD4+ cells into a CD45RA+ naive subset and a CD45RA-negative memory subset. This receptor was taken from a man aged 25 to 40 in good health. V is TRBV30 and J is TRBJ2-7; no clear D gene. The specimen was naive CD4+ T cells sorted from blood. Subset of the sample: CD45RA+ positively selected. The CDR3 protein is CAWSVIFSTYEQYF. CDR3 DNA sequence: TGTGCCTGGAGTGTGATCTTTTCCACCTACGAGCAGTACTTC.